This T cell receptor (beta chain) was observed in a study of shared clonotypes between healthy human individuals. In the study overall: Contributing individuals were a couple of females and a few males aged 18 to 49.

This CDR3 has 15 amino acids. Deletions cut 6 bases from V and 0 bases from J, with 12 bases between. The germline gives CDR1 MDHEN, CDR2 SYDVKM. Profiling relied on immunoSEQ multiplex PCR, and the TCRdb table lists in-frame clones only, not all of them. The sample lists roughly 500,000 clones, 95% to 97% occurring once. This TCR derives from a woman aged 25 to 39 in good health. Sequencing was done on a sample of naive CD4+ T cells sorted from blood. Specified subset: CD45RA+ positively selected. The chain combines TRBV28 with TRBJ1-5; the D gene is possibly TRBD1 (5 bases). CDR3 DNA sequence: TGTGCCAGCAGCTGGGGTCAGGGTAGCAATCAGCCCCAGCATTTT. Protein: CASSWGQGSNQPQHF.